This section outlines one TCR beta chain sequence together with its context. Its antigen is not identified. This entry is derived from a study of T cell repertoires in ileal Crohn's disease. Study-wide context: At surgery, 30% to 40% of patients smoked, with median disease duration around 8 years. Thiopurines (around 11) or anti-TNF agents (around 17) were given postoperatively to about half. Study observations and caveats: All patients with clonality above 26.8% had endoscopic recurrence.

Trimming at V came to 10 bases and at J to 1 base, leaving 11 bases not matched to a gene. The germline CDR1 and CDR2 sequences are MNHEY and SMNVEV (reference sequence). The CDR3 is 17 amino acids. Repertoires were generated with immunoSEQ multiplex PCR, while TCRdb's copy carries only in-frame clones and drops some. The sample consists of fewer than 20,000 clones, roughly 60% of them appearing once. Sequences were obtained from ileal tissue. This TCR derives from an adult with Crohn's disease. The chain couples TRBV27 to TRBJ2-2; 11 positions match TRBD2. CDR3 in DNA: TGTGCCACATGTCCTAGCGGGAGGCTCCTGAACACCGGGGAGCTGTTTTTT. This gives the protein CATCPSGRLLNTGELFF.